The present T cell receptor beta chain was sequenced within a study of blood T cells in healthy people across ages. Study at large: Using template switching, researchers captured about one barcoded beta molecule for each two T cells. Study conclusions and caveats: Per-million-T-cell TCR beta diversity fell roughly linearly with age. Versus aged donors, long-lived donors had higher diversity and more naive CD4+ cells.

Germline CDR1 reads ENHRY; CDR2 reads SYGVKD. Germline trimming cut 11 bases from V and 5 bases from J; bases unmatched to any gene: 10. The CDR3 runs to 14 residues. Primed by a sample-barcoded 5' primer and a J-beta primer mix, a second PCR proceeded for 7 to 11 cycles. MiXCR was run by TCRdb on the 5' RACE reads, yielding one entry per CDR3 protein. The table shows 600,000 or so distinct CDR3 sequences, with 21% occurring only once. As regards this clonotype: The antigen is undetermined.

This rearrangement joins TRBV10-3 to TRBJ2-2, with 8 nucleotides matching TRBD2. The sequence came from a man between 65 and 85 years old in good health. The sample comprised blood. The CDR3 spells CAARGGESTGELFF. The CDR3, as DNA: TGTGCCGCCCGGGGGGGAGAGTCGACCGGGGAGCTGTTTTTT.